This is a list of T cell receptor beta chains from one sample in a study of CD8 T cells in Susac syndrome. TCRdb reprocessed the immunoSEQ multiplex PCR reads via MiXCR and lists one record per CDR3 protein. The data contain under 550,000 distinct CDR3 sequences, approximately 85% of them singletons. Sequencing input: CD8+ T cells from PBMCs. These receptors came from a human donor with multiple sclerosis. CDR3s include the opening cysteine and the closing phenylalanine or tryptophan. A D gene is named only where the DNA matches it firmly. A row's size may be missing; if present it is once, few, many or a size class.

D,size,J,V,CDR3,DNA
-,-,TRBJ1-1,TRBV5-6,CASSRKAGISTEAFF,TGTGCCAGCAGCAGGAAAGCAGGGATTAGCACTGAAGCTTTCTTT
-,-,TRBJ2-3,TRBV5-1,CASSHIAGSTDTQYF,TGCGCCAGCAGCCATATTGCAGGGAGCACAGATACGCAGTATTTT
-,once,TRBJ2-5,TRBV27,CASKQVNQETQYF,TGTGCCAGCAAGCAGGTGAACCAAGAGACCCAGTACTTC
TRBD1,-,TRBJ2-7,TRBV11-1,CASSDDRVRYEQYF,TGTGCCAGCAGTGACGACAGGGTAAGATACGAGCAGTACTTC
TRBD2,-,TRBJ2-1,TRBV4-1,CASSQVPPGGSGNEQFF,TGCGCCAGCAGCCAAGTCCCCCCAGGCGGGAGCGGAAATGAGCAGTTCTTC
-,-,TRBJ1-3,TRBV19,CASSLDGYSGNTIYF,TGTGCCAGTAGCTTGGACGGTTACTCTGGAAACACCATATATTTT
-,-,TRBJ2-2,TRBV29-1,CSVVLQGFTGELFF,TGCAGCGTTGTTCTACAGGGATTCACCGGGGAGCTGTTTTTT
TRBD2,-,TRBJ2-5,TRBV10-2,CASQETSGDQETQYF,TGCGCCAGCCAAGAGACTAGCGGGGATCAAGAGACCCAGTACTTC
-,-,TRBJ2-1,TRBV5-1,CASSLVTDLNEQFF,TGCGCCAGCAGCTTGGTAACAGACCTCAATGAGCAGTTCTTC
-,-,TRBJ2-1,TRBV11-2,CASSLDGSSLGPYNEQFF,TGTGCCAGCAGCTTAGATGGGAGTAGCTTGGGGCCCTACAATGAGCAGTTCTTC
-,-,TRBJ2-7,TRBV5-5,CASSFLGPAYEQYF,TGTGCCAGCAGCTTTCTGGGACCGGCATACGAGCAGTACTTC
TRBD2,-,TRBJ2-3,TRBV29-1,CSVETSDTDTQYF,TGCAGCGTTGAAACTAGCGACACAGATACGCAGTATTTT
TRBD2,-,TRBJ2-2,TRBV28,CASSLTAGEDTGELFF,TGTGCCAGCAGTTTAACGGCGGGAGAAGACACCGGGGAGCTGTTTTTT
-,-,TRBJ1-2,TRBV12-3/TRBV12-4,CAIAASYGYTF,TGTGCCATAGCAGCTTCCTATGGCTACACCTTC
-,-,TRBJ1-2,TRBV7-9,CASSPGVSGYGYTF,TGTGCCAGCAGCCCAGGGGTTTCAGGCTATGGCTACACCTTC
TRBD1,-,TRBJ1-1,TRBV12-3/TRBV12-4,CASRRTGGLNTEAFF,TGTGCCAGCAGACGTACAGGGGGCCTGAACACTGAAGCTTTCTTT
TRBD2,-,TRBJ2-7,TRBV27,CASSFGGGRQYF,TGTGCCAGCAGTTTTGGCGGGGGGCGGCAGTACTTC
TRBD1,-,TRBJ2-1,TRBV29-1,CSVHLLGQGHNEQFF,TGCAGCGTTCATCTCCTGGGACAGGGGCACAATGAGCAGTTCTTC
-,-,TRBJ2-3,TRBV12-3/TRBV12-4,CASSPSRDLTDTQYF,TGTGCCAGCAGTCCCTCTCGGGACCTCACAGATACGCAGTATTTT
-,once,TRBJ2-2,TRBV10-3,CAISRQNTGELFF,TGTGCCATCAGCAGACAGAACACCGGGGAGCTGTTTTTT
TRBD1,few,TRBJ1-2,TRBV15,CATSSRTGGYGYTF,TGTGCCACCAGCAGCCGAACAGGGGGGTATGGCTACACCTTC
TRBD1,few,TRBJ1-5,TRBV28,CASSLRQGGQPQHF,TGTGCCAGCAGTTTACGACAGGGCGGTCAGCCCCAGCATTTT
TRBD1,-,TRBJ2-7,TRBV3-1,CASSQDRGQAHYEQYF,TGTGCCAGCAGCCAAGATAGGGGACAGGCCCACTACGAGCAGTACTTC
-,-,TRBJ2-3,TRBV5-1,CASSPEGGASTDTQYF,TGCGCCAGCAGCCCCGAGGGGGGGGCCAGCACAGATACGCAGTATTTT
TRBD2,-,TRBJ2-7,TRBV10-3,CAISDYAGGLYEQYF,TGTGCCATCAGTGATTATGCGGGAGGCCTCTACGAGCAGTACTTC
-,-,TRBJ2-3,TRBV6-5,CASSYSSAAVPDTQYF,TGTGCCAGCAGTTACTCGTCCGCAGCGGTCCCAGATACGCAGTATTTT
TRBD1,-,TRBJ1-1,TRBV4-2,CASSQDLEGGSEAFF,TGTGCCAGCAGCCAAGATTTAGAAGGGGGCTCTGAAGCTTTCTTT
-,-,TRBJ1-6,TRBV5-4,CASSPDAINSPLHF,TGTGCCAGCAGCCCGGACGCGATAAATTCACCCCTCCACTTT
TRBD2,-,TRBJ2-5,TRBV13,CASSFGAGKETQYF,TGTGCCAGCAGCTTCGGAGCGGGAAAAGAGACCCAGTACTTC
-,-,TRBJ2-5,TRBV10-1,CASSDTVQETQYF,TGCGCCAGCAGTGATACAGTACAAGAGACCCAGTACTTC
-,-,TRBJ1-1,TRBV7-9,CASSFASEAFF,TGTGCCAGCAGCTTTGCGTCTGAAGCTTTCTTT
TRBD2,-,TRBJ2-7,TRBV18,CASSPPNDLAGEQYF,TGTGCCAGCTCACCACCAAACGATCTAGCGGGCGAGCAGTACTTC
TRBD1,-,TRBJ2-7,TRBV4-1,CASSRPRTGDSYEQYF,TGCGCCAGCAGCCGCCCAAGGACAGGGGACTCCTACGAGCAGTACTTC
-,-,TRBJ2-1,TRBV12-3/TRBV12-4,CASSLTREEQQFF,TGTGCCAGCAGTTTAACTCGCGAGGAACAGCAGTTCTTC
-,-,TRBJ2-7,TRBV28,CASSTDTTSSYEQYF,TGTGCCAGCAGTACGGATACAACAAGCTCCTACGAGCAGTACTTC
TRBD1,-,TRBJ1-4,TRBV27,CASSPWTGGEKLFF,TGTGCCAGCAGTCCCTGGACAGGTGGTGAAAAACTGTTTTTT
TRBD1,-,TRBJ2-7,TRBV11-2,CASSWGTGHYEQYF,TGTGCCAGCAGCTGGGGGACAGGGCACTACGAGCAGTACTTC
-,-,TRBJ2-1,TRBV14,CASSHARQEINEQFF,TGTGCCAGCAGCCACGCCAGACAGGAGATAAATGAGCAGTTCTTC
-,-,TRBJ1-2,TRBV29-1,CSVEGSQSYGYTF,TGCAGCGTTGAGGGTAGTCAGTCATATGGCTACACCTTC
TRBD1,-,TRBJ2-2,TRBV28,CASSVNRQGPTGELFF,TGTGCCAGCAGCGTAAATCGACAGGGCCCCACCGGGGAGCTGTTTTTT
-,-,TRBJ1-1,TRBV7-9,CASSLGPTGNTEAFF,TGTGCCAGCAGCCTAGGCCCGACAGGGAACACTGAAGCTTTCTTT
-,-,TRBJ1-5,TRBV4-1,CASSQVGLLGNQPQHF,TGCGCCAGCAGCCAAGTTGGGCTTTTGGGCAATCAGCCCCAGCATTTT
TRBD2,-,TRBJ2-1,TRBV10-3,CAIKGLAAYNEQFF,TGTGCCATCAAGGGACTAGCGGCATACAATGAGCAGTTCTTC
TRBD1,-,TRBJ1-6,TRBV2,CASSSGTGESPLHF,TGTGCCAGCAGTTCCGGGACAGGGGAATCACCCCTCCACTTT
-,-,TRBJ2-2,TRBV27,CASSLVGLPNTGELFF,TGTGCCAGCAGTTTAGTAGGCCTCCCGAACACCGGGGAGCTGTTTTTT
-,-,TRBJ2-2,TRBV6-5,CASSYGVGWGLNTGELFF,TGTGCCAGCAGTTACGGAGTTGGTTGGGGCCTTAACACCGGGGAGCTGTTTTTT
-,-,TRBJ2-2,TRBV30,CAWSVHFTGELFF,TGTGCCTGGAGTGTACACTTCACCGGGGAGCTGTTTTTT
-,-,TRBJ2-1,TRBV5-1,CASSLVGLGRNEQFF,TGCGCCAGCAGCTTGGTCGGGTTAGGGCGCAATGAGCAGTTCTTC
-,-,TRBJ2-7,TRBV27,CASSLSAEIYEQYF,TGTGCCAGCAGTTTATCAGCGGAGATCTACGAGCAGTACTTC
-,-,TRBJ1-1,TRBV30,CACQTLNTEAFF,TGTGCCTGCCAGACTCTGAACACTGAAGCTTTCTTT
TRBD2,-,TRBJ2-1,TRBV6-4,CASSDRDGRGHSEQFF,TGTGCCAGCAGTGACAGGGACGGGAGGGGTCATAGTGAGCAGTTCTTC
-,few,TRBJ2-2,TRBV12-3/TRBV12-4,CASRGANTGELFF,TGTGCCAGCCGGGGAGCGAACACCGGGGAGCTGTTTTTT
-,-,TRBJ1-4,TRBV7-9,CASSSLRSWEKLFF,TGTGCCAGCAGCTCCCTCCGGTCTTGGGAAAAACTGTTTTTT
TRBD1,-,TRBJ2-5,TRBV7-9,CASSPAATGVVQTQYF,TGTGCCAGCAGCCCTGCTGCGACAGGGGTTGTACAGACCCAGTACTTC
-,once,TRBJ2-5,TRBV14,CASSRRASTETQYF,TGTGCCAGCAGCCGGAGGGCCTCCACGGAGACCCAGTACTTC
TRBD2,once,TRBJ2-1,TRBV12-5,CASGSPGGDNEQFF,TGTGCTAGTGGTTCCCCGGGAGGGGACAATGAGCAGTTCTTC
-,few,TRBJ2-5,TRBV6-5,CASSYTYSLQETQYF,TGTGCCAGCAGTTACACCTACAGTCTCCAAGAGACCCAGTACTTC
-,-,TRBJ2-1,TRBV11-2,CASSRDNEQFF,TGTGCCAGCAGTCGCGACAATGAGCAGTTCTTC
-,-,TRBJ1-1,TRBV12-3/TRBV12-4,CASSFAGPFSEAFF,TGTGCCAGCAGTTTTGCAGGCCCCTTCTCGGAAGCTTTCTTT